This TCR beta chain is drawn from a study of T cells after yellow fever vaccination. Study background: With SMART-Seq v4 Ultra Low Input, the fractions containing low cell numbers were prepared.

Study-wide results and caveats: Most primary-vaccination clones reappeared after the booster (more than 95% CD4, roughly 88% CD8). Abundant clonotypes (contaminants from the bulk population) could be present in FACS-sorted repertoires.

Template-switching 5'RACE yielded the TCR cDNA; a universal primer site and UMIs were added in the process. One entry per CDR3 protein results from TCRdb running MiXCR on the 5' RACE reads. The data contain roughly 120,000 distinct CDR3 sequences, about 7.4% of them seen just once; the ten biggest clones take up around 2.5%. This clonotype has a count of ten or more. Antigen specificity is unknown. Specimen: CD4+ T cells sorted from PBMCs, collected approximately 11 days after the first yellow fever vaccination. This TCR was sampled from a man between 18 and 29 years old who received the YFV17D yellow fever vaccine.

CDR3 sequence (DNA): TGTGCCAGCAGGAGACAGTTGACAGATACGCAGTATTTT. It is translated as CASRRQLTDTQYF. The V and J genes are TRBV6-1 and TRBJ2-3; D might be TRBD1 (5 bases). The V end lost 6 bases, the J end lost 3 bases, and 10 bases lay between the germline ends. Per germline, CDR1 MNHNS and CDR2 SASEGT. The CDR3 contains 13 residues.